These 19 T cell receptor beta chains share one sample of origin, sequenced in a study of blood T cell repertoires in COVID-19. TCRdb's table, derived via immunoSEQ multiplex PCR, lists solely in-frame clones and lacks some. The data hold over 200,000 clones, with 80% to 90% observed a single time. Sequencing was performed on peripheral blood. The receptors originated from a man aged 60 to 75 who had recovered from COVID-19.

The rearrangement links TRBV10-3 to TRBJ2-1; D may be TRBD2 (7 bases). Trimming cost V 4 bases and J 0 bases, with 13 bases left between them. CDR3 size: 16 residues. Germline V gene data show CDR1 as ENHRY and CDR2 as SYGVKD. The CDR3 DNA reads TGTGCCATCAGTGGCGGGGGCCAGTCCTCCTACAATGAGCAGTTCTTC. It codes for CAISGGGQSSYNEQFF.

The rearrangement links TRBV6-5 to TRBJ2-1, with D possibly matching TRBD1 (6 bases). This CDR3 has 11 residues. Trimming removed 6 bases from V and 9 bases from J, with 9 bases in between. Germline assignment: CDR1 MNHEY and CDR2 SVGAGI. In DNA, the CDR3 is TGTGCCAGCAGGACAGGTCGTGAGCAGTTCTTC. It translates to CASRTGREQFF.

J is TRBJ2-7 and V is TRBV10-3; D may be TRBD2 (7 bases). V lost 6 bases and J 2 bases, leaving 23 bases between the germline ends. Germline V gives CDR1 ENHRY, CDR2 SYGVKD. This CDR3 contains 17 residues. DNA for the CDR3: TGTGCCATCAGCCGAAGGGGGGGTGACGTGATCGCCTACGAGCAGTACTTC. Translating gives CAISRRGGDVIAYEQYF.

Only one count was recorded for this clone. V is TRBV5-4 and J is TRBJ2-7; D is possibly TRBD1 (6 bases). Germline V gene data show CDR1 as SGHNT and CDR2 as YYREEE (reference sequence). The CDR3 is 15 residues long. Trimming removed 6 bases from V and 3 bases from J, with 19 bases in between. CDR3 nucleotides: TGTGCCAGCACCTCCTGGGGGCAGGGCTACTACGAGCAGTACTTC. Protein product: CASTSWGQGYYEQYF.

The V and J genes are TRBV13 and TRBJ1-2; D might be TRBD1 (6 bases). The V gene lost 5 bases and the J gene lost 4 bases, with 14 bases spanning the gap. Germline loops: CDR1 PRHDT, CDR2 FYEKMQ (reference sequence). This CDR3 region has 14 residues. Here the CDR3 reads CASSPDREVYGYTF. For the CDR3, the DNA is TGTGCCAGCAGCCCGGACAGAGAGGTCTATGGCTACACCTTC.

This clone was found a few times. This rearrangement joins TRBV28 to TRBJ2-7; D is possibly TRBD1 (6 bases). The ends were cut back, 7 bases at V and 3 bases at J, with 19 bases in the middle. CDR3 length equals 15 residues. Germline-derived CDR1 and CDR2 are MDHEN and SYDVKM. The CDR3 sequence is CASKRSGAGFYEQYF. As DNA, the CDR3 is TGTGCCAGCAAAAGATCAGGGGCCGGCTTCTACGAGCAGTACTTC. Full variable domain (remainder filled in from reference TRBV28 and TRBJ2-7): DVKVTQSSRYLVKRTGEKVFLECVQDMDHENMFWYRQDPGLGLRLIYFSYDVKMKEKGDIPEGYSVSREKKERFSLILESASTNQTSMYLCASKRSGAGFYEQYFGPGTRLTVT.

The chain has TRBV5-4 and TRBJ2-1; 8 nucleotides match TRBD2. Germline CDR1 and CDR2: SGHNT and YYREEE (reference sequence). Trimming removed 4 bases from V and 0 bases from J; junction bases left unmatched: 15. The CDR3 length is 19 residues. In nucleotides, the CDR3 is TGTGCCAGCAGCCCCCAGCTTGCGGGGGGCCGGGACTCCTACAATGAGCAGTTCTTC. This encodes CASSPQLAGGRDSYNEQFF.

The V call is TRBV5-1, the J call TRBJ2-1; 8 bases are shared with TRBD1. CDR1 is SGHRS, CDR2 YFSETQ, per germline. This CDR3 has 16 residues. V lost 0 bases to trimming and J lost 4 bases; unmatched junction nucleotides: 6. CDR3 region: CASSLVWDRSYNEQFF. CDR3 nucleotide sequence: TGCGCCAGCAGCTTGGTGTGGGACAGGAGTTACAATGAGCAGTTCTTC.

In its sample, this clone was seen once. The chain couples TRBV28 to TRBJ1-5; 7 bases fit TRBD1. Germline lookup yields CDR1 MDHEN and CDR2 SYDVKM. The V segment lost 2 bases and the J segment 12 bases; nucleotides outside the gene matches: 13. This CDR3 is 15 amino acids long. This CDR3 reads CASSLPGTASSSQHF. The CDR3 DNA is TGTGCCAGCAGTTTACCCGGGACAGCGTCTTCGAGCCAGCATTTT.

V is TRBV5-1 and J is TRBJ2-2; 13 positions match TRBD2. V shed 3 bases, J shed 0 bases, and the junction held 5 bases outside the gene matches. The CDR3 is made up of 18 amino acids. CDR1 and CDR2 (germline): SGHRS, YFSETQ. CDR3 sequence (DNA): TGCGCCAGCAGCTGGGGACTAGCGGGGCCTTCGAACACCGGGGAGCTGTTTTTT. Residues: CASSWGLAGPSNTGELFF.

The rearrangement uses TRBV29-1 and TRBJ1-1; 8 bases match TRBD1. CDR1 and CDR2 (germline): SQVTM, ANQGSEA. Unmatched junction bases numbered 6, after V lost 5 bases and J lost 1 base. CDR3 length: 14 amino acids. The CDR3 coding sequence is TGCAGCGTTCGGGACAGGAGGCAGAACACTGAAGCTTTCTTT. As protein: CSVRDRRQNTEAFF.

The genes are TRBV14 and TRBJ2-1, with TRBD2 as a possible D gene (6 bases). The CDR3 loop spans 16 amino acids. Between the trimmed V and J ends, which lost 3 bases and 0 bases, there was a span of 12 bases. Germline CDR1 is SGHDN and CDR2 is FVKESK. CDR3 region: CASSQTRGSSYNEQFF. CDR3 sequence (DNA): TGTGCCAGCAGCCAGACCCGGGGGAGCTCCTACAATGAGCAGTTCTTC.

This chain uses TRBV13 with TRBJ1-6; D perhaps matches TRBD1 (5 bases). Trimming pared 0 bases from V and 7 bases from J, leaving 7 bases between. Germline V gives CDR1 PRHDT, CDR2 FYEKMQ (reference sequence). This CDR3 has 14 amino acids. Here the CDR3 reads CASSLGRVNSPLHF. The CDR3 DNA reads TGTGCCAGCAGCTTAGGCAGGGTAAATTCACCCCTCCACTTT.

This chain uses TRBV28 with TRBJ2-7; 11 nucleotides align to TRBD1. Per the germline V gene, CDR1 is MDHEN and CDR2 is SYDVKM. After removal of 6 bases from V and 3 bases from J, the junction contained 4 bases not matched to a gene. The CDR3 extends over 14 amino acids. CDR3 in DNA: TGTGCCAGCAGCCCCGGGACAGGGGGCTACGAGCAGTACTTC. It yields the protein CASSPGTGGYEQYF. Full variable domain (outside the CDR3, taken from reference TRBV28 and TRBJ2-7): DVKVTQSSRYLVKRTGEKVFLECVQDMDHENMFWYRQDPGLGLRLIYFSYDVKMKEKGDIPEGYSVSREKKERFSLILESASTNQTSMYLCASSPGTGGYEQYFGPGTRLTVT.

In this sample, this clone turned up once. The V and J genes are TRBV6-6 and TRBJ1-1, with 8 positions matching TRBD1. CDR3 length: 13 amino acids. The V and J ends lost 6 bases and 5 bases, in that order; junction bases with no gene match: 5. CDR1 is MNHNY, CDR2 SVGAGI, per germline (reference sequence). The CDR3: CASSRQGRTEAFF. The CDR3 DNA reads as TGTGCCAGCAGCAGACAGGGGCGTACTGAAGCTTTCTTT.

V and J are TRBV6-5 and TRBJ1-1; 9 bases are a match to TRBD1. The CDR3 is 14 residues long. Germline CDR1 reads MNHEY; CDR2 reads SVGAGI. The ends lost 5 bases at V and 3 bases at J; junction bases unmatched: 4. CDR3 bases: TGTGCCAGCAGTCTACAGGGGGCGGACACTGAAGCTTTCTTT. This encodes CASSLQGADTEAFF.

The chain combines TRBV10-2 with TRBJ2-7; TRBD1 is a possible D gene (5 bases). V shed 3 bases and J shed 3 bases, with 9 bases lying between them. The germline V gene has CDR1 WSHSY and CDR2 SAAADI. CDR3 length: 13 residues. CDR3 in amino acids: CASSDVTVYEQYF. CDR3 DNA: TGCGCCAGCAGTGATGTGACAGTCTACGAGCAGTACTTC.

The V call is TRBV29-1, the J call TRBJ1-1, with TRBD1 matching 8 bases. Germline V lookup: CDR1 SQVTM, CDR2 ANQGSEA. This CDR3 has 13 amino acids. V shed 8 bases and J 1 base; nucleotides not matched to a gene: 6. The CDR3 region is CSINRGWNTEAFF. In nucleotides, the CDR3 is TGCAGCATCAACAGGGGGTGGAACACTGAAGCTTTCTTT.

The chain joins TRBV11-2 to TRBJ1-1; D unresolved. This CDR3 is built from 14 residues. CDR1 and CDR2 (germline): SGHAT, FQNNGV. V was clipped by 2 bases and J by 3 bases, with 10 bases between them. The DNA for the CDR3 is TGTGCCAGCAGCTTAAATGTCCGTGACACTGAAGCTTTCTTT. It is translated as CASSLNVRDTEAFF.